This TCR beta chain was profiled in a study of vaccination and CD4 T cells after COVID-19. The wider study: The BNT162b2 or mRNA-1273 vaccine was given to participants in two doses.

There are 16 residues in the CDR3. The V gene's germline CDR1 is MNHEY and CDR2 SVGAGI. With 2 bases clipped from V and 2 bases from J, the junction kept 8 bases outside the gene matches. Stated time point: late sampling 161 to 241 days after vaccination in three convalescent patients. In TCRdb, the PCR reads were re-called with MiXCR into one record per CDR3 protein. The sample consists of approximately 30,000 distinct CDR3 sequences, roughly 51% of them appearing once. This TCR derives from a human donor who had recovered from COVID-19. The input for sequencing was CD4+ T cells from blood, taken about 7 months after SARS-CoV-2 vaccination. This chain uses TRBV6-5 with TRBJ2-7, with TRBD2 identical over 8 bases. The CDR3 DNA reads as TGTGCCAGCAGTTACACCATCCGAGCGGGAGCCTACGAGCAGTACTTC. It encodes CASSYTIRAGAYEQYF.